The 28 T cell receptor beta chains given below trace back to one sample, sequenced in a study of shared clonotypes between healthy human individuals. Sequencing was performed with immunoSEQ multiplex PCR; in TCRdb, only in-frame clones are kept and a portion is missing. Of around 2.3 million clones detected, under 97% appear once; the ten largest clones hold roughly 0.13%. Specimen: naive CD4+ T cells sorted from blood. Specified subset: CD45RA+ positively selected. These receptors all stem from a man aged 18 to 29 in good health.

CDR3 residues: CASSRGLGTDTQYF. The DNA of the CDR3 is TGTGCCAGCAGTCGGGGACTCGGCACAGATACGCAGTATTTT. V usage is TRBV6-6 and J usage is TRBJ2-3; a possible D gene is TRBD2 (6 bases). Looked up from germline, CDR1 is MNHNY and CDR2 is SVGAGI (reference sequence). The CDR3 loop spans 14 amino acids. Trimming left V 5 bases short and J 1 base short, with 10 bases between.

The chain couples TRBV19 to TRBJ2-5, with TRBD1 identical over 7 bases. Germline assignment: CDR1 LNHDA and CDR2 SQIVND (reference sequence). Trimming cost V 6 bases and J 4 bases; bases outside gene matches: 11. The CDR3 spans 15 residues. CDR3 loop: CASSSGQEFPETQYF. The CDR3 bases are TGTGCCAGTAGCAGCGGACAGGAATTTCCAGAGACCCAGTACTTC.

The chain uses TRBV7-9 and TRBJ1-1; D is ambiguous. The CDR3 runs 13 residues. Between the trimmed V and J ends, which lost 2 bases and 11 bases, there was a span of 15 bases. Per germline, CDR1 SEHNR and CDR2 FQNEAQ (reference sequence). CDR3 bases: TGTGCCAGCAGCTTAAATCGAGCCGAGATGGCTTTCTTT. Its protein product is CASSLNRAEMAFF.

This sequence joins TRBV14 and TRBJ1-4; D remains unclear. V lost 1 base, J lost 10 bases, and 10 bases lay in between. CDR3 length: 13 residues. Germline values: CDR1 SGHDN, CDR2 FVKESK. CDR3 DNA sequence: TGTGCCAGCAGCCAAGCAGAGTCGGGAAAACTGTTTTTT. It is translated as CASSQAESGKLFF.

The rearrangement joins TRBV7-9 to TRBJ1-6; D gene ambiguous. This CDR3 has 10 amino acids. V shed 5 bases and J shed 14 bases, with 7 bases lying between them. Germline V gene lookup returns CDR1 SEHNR and CDR2 FQNEAQ (reference sequence). This CDR3 is CASSPGSLHF. In DNA form, the CDR3 reads TGTGCCAGCAGCCCCGGGTCCCTCCACTTT.

The chain couples TRBV5-1 to TRBJ2-1, with D unresolved. Germline lookup yields CDR1 SGHRS and CDR2 YFSETQ. The CDR3 runs to 15 residues. Trimming took 2 bases from V and 6 from J, leaving 15 bases between them. The CDR3 is CASSLTSFGGNEQFF. CDR3 coding DNA: TGCGCCAGCAGCTTAACGTCGTTCGGTGGCAATGAGCAGTTCTTC. The full variable domain, in which reference TRBV5-1 and TRBJ2-1 provide the parts outside the CDR3, is KAGVTQTPRYLIKTRGQQVTLSCSPISGHRSVSWYQQTPGQGLQFLFEYFSETQRNKGNFPGRFSGRQFSNSRSEMNVSTLELGDSALYLCASSLTSFGGNEQFFGPGTRLTVL.

This clone was seen a single time. The genes are TRBV10-2 and TRBJ1-4, with unresolved D. This CDR3 is 13 amino acids long. Germline CDR1 reads WSHSY; CDR2 reads SAAADI. Deletions cut 7 bases from V and 4 bases from J, with 10 bases between. The CDR3 region is CASNGWGNEKLFF. The DNA of the CDR3 is TGCGCCAGCAACGGGTGGGGTAATGAAAAACTGTTTTTT.

The chain couples TRBV5-1 to TRBJ2-5; D call uncertain. Trimming took 4 bases from V and 1 from J, leaving 5 bases between them. The CDR3 is made up of 12 amino acids. Germline-derived CDR1 and CDR2 are SGHRS and YFSETQ. The CDR3 region is CASSPAQETQYF. CDR3 DNA: TGCGCCAGCAGCCCAGCCCAAGAGACCCAGTACTTC. The full variable domain, completed using reference TRBV5-1 and TRBJ2-5, is KAGVTQTPRYLIKTRGQQVTLSCSPISGHRSVSWYQQTPGQGLQFLFEYFSETQRNKGNFPGRFSGRQFSNSRSEMNVSTLELGDSALYLCASSPAQETQYFGPGTRLLVL.

The chain recombines TRBV4-3 with TRBJ1-1; D gene uncertain. Trimming took off 3 bases at V and 6 bases at J, with 14 bases between the two ends. This CDR3 spans 14 amino acids. CDR1 and CDR2 from the germline V gene are LGHNA and YSLEER. The CDR3 sequence is CASSHLGIISEAFF. In nucleotides, the CDR3 is TGCGCCAGCAGCCACCTTGGGATTATTTCTGAAGCTTTCTTT.

The rearrangement joins TRBV6-6 to TRBJ2-5; TRBD2 agrees at 9 bases. From germline, CDR1 is MNHNY and CDR2 SVGAGI (reference sequence). CDR3 size: 15 residues. V dropped 2 bases and J dropped 2; count of bases not matched to a gene: 3. The CDR3 reads CASSYATSGQETQYF. Written as DNA, the CDR3 is TGTGCCAGCAGTTACGCGACTAGCGGTCAAGAGACCCAGTACTTC.

In DNA form, the CDR3 reads TGTGCCTGGAGCCCAAGGACAGGGGGCTATAATTCACCCCTCCACTTT. Residues: CAWSPRTGGYNSPLHF. The V and J genes are TRBV30 and TRBJ1-6; 10 bases align to TRBD1. CDR1 is GTSNPN, CDR2 SVGIG, per germline (reference sequence). J gave up 3 bases and V 3 bases, and 5 bases lay outside the gene matches. The CDR3 loop spans 16 amino acids.

The V and J genes are TRBV21-1 and TRBJ1-3. TRBV21-1 constitutes a pseudogene. The CDR3 is 17 amino acids. CDR3: CASSKAEGGWTGNTIYF. As DNA, the CDR3 is TGTGCCAGCAGCAAAGCGGAGGGGGGCTGGACTGGAAACACCATATATTTT.

Worth noting for this clone: The same CDR3 is also encoded by other DNA sequences in this sample. This sequence joins TRBV9 and TRBJ1-5, with TRBD1 matching over 7 bases. Germline values: CDR1 SGDLS, CDR2 YYNGEE. V lost 3 bases, J lost 3 bases, and 3 bases stayed unmatched. The CDR3 extends over 14 amino acids. The CDR3 reads CASSGGQINQPQHF. In nucleotides, the CDR3 is TGTGCCAGCAGCGGGGGACAGATCAATCAGCCCCAGCATTTT.

This clone showed up just once. Other nucleotide sequences in the sample specify the same CDR3. The chain combines TRBV6-5 with TRBJ1-3, with TRBD1 matching 9 bases. CDR3 length: 14 amino acids. Germline CDR1 reads MNHEY; CDR2 reads SVGAGI. V shed 6 bases and J 4 bases; nucleotides not matched to a gene: 4. DNA for the CDR3: TGTGCCAGCAGCCCACAGGGGGCAGGAAACACCATATATTTT. Protein product: CASSPQGAGNTIYF.

The chain joins TRBV4-1 to TRBJ2-1; D uncertain. Germline V lookup: CDR1 MGHRA, CDR2 YSYEKL. This CDR3 contains 13 residues. V lost 0 bases and J lost 4, with 4 bases in between. The CDR3, as DNA: TGCGCCAGCAGCCAAGATTGGTACAATGAGCAGTTCTTC. Translation gives CASSQDWYNEQFF.

This clone was seen just once. The V gene is TRBV6-6, the J gene TRBJ2-2, with a tentative D call TRBD2 (7 bases). Trimming shortened V by 4 bases and J by 6 bases, and 15 bases separated the two germline ends. Germline V CDR1 and CDR2: MNHNY, SVGAGI (reference sequence). This CDR3 is built from 15 residues. CDR3 coding DNA: TGTGCCAGCAGTTCCCTCAGAGGGGGGGCCGGGGAGCTGTTTTTT. Translating gives CASSSLRGGAGELFF.

CDR3 sequence reads: CASSEERFYEQYF. CDR3 DNA sequence: TGCGCCAGCAGCGAGGAACGTTTCTACGAGCAGTACTTC. V is TRBV5-1 and J is TRBJ2-7; D is unclear. V was shortened by 4 bases and J by 3 bases, with 11 bases between the two germline ends. This CDR3 has 13 amino acids. The germline CDR1 and CDR2 sequences are SGHRS and YFSETQ.

V and J are TRBV21-1 and TRBJ2-7; TRBD1, the table's D call, lacks a check against the DNA. TRBV21-1 is reported as a pseudogene. CDR3 length: 18 amino acids. The DNA for the CDR3 is TGTGCCAGCAGCAAAGGGGTTCACCGGGACAGGGGGCGGTACGAGCAGTACTTC. The encoded protein is CASSKGVHRDRGRYEQYF.

The chain couples TRBV28 to TRBJ1-2, with 9 bases that match TRBD1. The J segment lost 1 base and the V segment lost 7 bases, leaving 4 bases of the junction unmatched. The germline V gene has CDR1 MDHEN and CDR2 SYDVKM. The CDR3 is 14 amino acids. The CDR3 reads CASKPGQGNYGYTF. The CDR3 DNA reads as TGTGCCAGCAAACCGGGACAGGGTAACTATGGCTACACCTTC.

This chain connects TRBV6-5 to TRBJ1-1; 7 nucleotides line up with TRBD1. Looked up from germline, CDR1 is MNHEY and CDR2 is SVGAGI. This CDR3 is 14 amino acids long. With 5 bases clipped from V and 0 bases from J, the junction kept 3 bases outside the gene matches. DNA for the CDR3: TGTGCCAGCAGTGTGGACAGGATGAACACTGAAGCTTTCTTT. Amino acids: CASSVDRMNTEAFF.

The J gene is TRBJ2-5, the V gene TRBV5-4; D may be TRBD1 (5 bases). The CDR3 is made up of 16 amino acids. Germline lookup yields CDR1 SGHNT and CDR2 YYREEE (reference sequence). V lost 0 bases to trimming and J lost 0 bases, with 12 bases between them. CDR3 sequence: CASSLGQIRDQETQYF. CDR3 bases: TGTGCCAGCAGCTTGGGACAGATTAGGGACCAAGAGACCCAGTACTTC.

The rearrangement joins TRBV10-3 to TRBJ1-2, with D unclear. V was cut by 1 base and J by 8 bases, with 11 bases left in between. Germline V lookup: CDR1 ENHRY, CDR2 SYGVKD. The CDR3 sequence is 13 residues long. CDR3 sequence (DNA): TGTGCCATCAGTGAGTTTGGAGAACAAGGCTACACCTTC. Translating it yields CAISEFGEQGYTF.

The chain links TRBV10-3 to TRBJ2-1; a possible D gene is TRBD2 (7 bases). V lost 4 bases to trimming and J lost 4 bases, with 14 bases between them. The germline gives CDR1 ENHRY, CDR2 SYGVKD. The CDR3 has 15 residues. For the CDR3, the DNA is TGTGCCATCAGTGTAGGGGGGGCGTCTTACAATGAGCAGTTCTTC. This translates into CAISVGGASYNEQFF.

Only one count was recorded for this clone. V usage is TRBV9 and J usage is TRBJ2-7, with D possibly being TRBD1 or TRBD2 (5 bases each). This CDR3 region has 18 residues. V lost 0 bases, J lost 3 bases, and 22 bases lay in between. The germline V gene encodes CDR1 SGDLS and CDR2 YYNGEE. For the CDR3, the DNA is TGTGCCAGCAGCGTAGGATTAGGGGTCTTCGGGGTGATCTACGAGCAGTACTTC. This codes for CASSVGLGVFGVIYEQYF.

A word on this clone: Distinct nucleotide sequences in the sample also encode this CDR3. The gene calls are TRBV7-9 and TRBJ1-1; a possible D gene is TRBD1 (6 bases). CDR1 SEHNR and CDR2 FQNEAQ come from the germline V gene (reference sequence). The V end was cut by 6 bases, the J end by 5 bases, with 16 bases between. The CDR3 runs to 14 residues. CDR3 DNA: TGTGCCAGCAGTCTAGAGGGGGGAGGGACTGAAGCTTTCTTT. Protein sequence: CASSLEGGGTEAFF.

In nucleotides, the CDR3 is TGTGCCAGCAGCTACACCAATACCTACGAGCAGTACTTC. Amino acid sequence: CASSYTNTYEQYF. V usage is TRBV11-2 and J usage is TRBJ2-7, with no clear D. Germline CDR1 is SGHAT and CDR2 is FQNNGV. This CDR3 region has 13 residues. V lost 4 bases to trimming and J lost 2 bases, with 9 bases between them.

The rearrangement links TRBV5-4 to TRBJ1-1, with TRBD1 as a possible D gene (6 bases). V was clipped by 4 bases and J by 4 bases, with 14 bases between them. The germline V gene has CDR1 SGHNT and CDR2 YYREEE (reference sequence). This CDR3 has 14 amino acids. The CDR3 DNA sequence: TGTGCCAGCAGCGCGGGACATAAGTCCACTGAAGCTTTCTTT. It codes for CASSAGHKSTEAFF.

This sequence joins TRBV2 and TRBJ2-7, with a possible D match to TRBD2 (6 bases). CDR1 SNHLY and CDR2 FYNNEI come from the germline V gene. The ends were cut back, 4 bases at V and 0 bases at J, with 16 bases in the middle. CDR3 length: 16 amino acids. CDR3 sequence reads: CASSVPRDSSSYEQYF. The CDR3 DNA follows: TGTGCCAGCAGTGTCCCCCGGGACTCAAGCTCCTACGAGCAGTACTTC.